This paragraph reports one T cell receptor beta chain. The sample has other DNA sequences that encode this CDR3 too. The sample comes from a study of blood T cell repertoires in COVID-19. Study as a whole: Specimens from acute and convalescent COVID-19 originated in the United States, Italy and Spain.

Here immunoSEQ multiplex PCR was the method, and the copy in TCRdb shows in-frame clones only, minus some. The sample includes about 180,000 clones, approximately 85% of them seen just once. The material sequenced was PBMCs or T cells enriched from blood (not recorded which). The clonotype comes from a man in his forties who had recovered from COVID-19.

CDR3 in amino acids: CASSPPGGTEAFF. In nucleotides, the CDR3 is TGTGCCAGCTCACCACCAGGGGGCACTGAAGCTTTCTTT. This rearrangement joins TRBV18 to TRBJ1-1; D is possibly TRBD1 (6 bases). Trimming pared 0 bases from V and 4 bases from J, leaving 6 bases between. The CDR3 covers 13 residues. Germline V CDR1 and CDR2: KGHSH, LQKENI.